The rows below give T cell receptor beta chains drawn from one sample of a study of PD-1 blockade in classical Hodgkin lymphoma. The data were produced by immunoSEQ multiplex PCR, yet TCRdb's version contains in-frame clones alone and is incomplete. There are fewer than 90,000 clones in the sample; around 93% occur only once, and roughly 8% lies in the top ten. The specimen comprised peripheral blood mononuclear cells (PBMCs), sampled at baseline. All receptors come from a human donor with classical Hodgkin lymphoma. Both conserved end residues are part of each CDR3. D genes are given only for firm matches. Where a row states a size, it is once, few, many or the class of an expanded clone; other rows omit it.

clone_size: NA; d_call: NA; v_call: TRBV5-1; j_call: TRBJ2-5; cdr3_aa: CASSSDSLRVETQYF; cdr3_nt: TGCGCCAGCAGTTCAGACTCCTTAAGGGTAGAGACCCAGTACTTC
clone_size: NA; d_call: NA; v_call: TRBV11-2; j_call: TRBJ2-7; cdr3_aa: CASSLGRFYEQYF; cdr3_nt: TGTGCCAGCAGCTTGGGTCGGTTCTACGAGCAGTACTTC
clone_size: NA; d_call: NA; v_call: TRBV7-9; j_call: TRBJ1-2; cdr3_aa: CASSLAQDIGPYGYTF; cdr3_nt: TGTGCCAGCAGCTTAGCTCAGGACATCGGCCCCTATGGCTACACCTTC
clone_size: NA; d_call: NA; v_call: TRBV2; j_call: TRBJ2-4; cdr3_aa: CASSEASGGGIQYF; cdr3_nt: TGTGCCAGCAGTGAGGCCTCCGGTGGGGGGATTCAGTACTTC
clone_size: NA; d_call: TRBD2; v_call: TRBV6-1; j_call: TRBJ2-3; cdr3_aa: CASSEALAGGTDTQYF; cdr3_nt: TGTGCCAGCAGTGAAGCGTTAGCGGGGGGGACAGATACGCAGTATTTT
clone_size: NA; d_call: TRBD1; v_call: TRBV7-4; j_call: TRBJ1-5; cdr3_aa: CASSYLTGDSNQPQHF; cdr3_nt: TGTGCCAGCAGCTACTTGACAGGGGACAGCAATCAGCCCCAGCATTTT
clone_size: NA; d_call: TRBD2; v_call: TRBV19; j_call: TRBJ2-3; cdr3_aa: CASSPRLAGELGTDTQYF; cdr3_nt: TGTGCCAGTAGTCCTAGACTAGCGGGAGAGTTGGGCACAGATACGCAGTATTTT
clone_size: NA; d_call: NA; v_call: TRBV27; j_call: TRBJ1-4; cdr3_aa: CASSMTGHYEKLFF; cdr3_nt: TGTGCCAGCTCAATGACGGGGCATTATGAAAAACTGTTTTTT
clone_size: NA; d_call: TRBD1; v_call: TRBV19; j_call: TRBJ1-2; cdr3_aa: CASSIKRQGATNYGYTF; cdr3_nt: TGTGCCAGTAGTATTAAGAGACAGGGGGCGACTAACTATGGCTACACCTTC
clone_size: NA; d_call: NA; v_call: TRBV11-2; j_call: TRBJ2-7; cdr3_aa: CASSFYEGPEQYF; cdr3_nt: TGTGCCAGCAGCTTTTATGAAGGCCCGGAGCAGTACTTC
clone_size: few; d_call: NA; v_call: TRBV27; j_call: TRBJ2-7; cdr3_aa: CASSRIWDRCNGQYF; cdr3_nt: TGTGCCAGCAGTCGGATTTGGGACCGTTGTAATGGGCAGTACTTC
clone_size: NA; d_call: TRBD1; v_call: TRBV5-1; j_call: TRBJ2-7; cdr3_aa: CASSLEGQPSYEQYF; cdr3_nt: TGCGCCAGCAGCTTGGAGGGACAGCCTTCCTACGAGCAGTACTTC
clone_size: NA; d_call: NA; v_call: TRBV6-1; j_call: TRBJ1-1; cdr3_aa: CASSEVLGAEAFF; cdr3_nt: TGTGCCAGCAGTGAAGTCTTGGGGGCTGAAGCTTTCTTT
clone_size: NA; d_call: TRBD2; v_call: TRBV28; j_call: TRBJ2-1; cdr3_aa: CASSPGKTGWGRASNEQFF; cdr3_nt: TGTGCCAGCAGTCCGGGAAAAACTGGGTGGGGGAGGGCCAGCAATGAGCAGTTCTTC
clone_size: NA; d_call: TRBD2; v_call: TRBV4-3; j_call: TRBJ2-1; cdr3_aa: CASSQGTRAYNEQFF; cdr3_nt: TGCGCCAGCAGCCAAGGGACTAGGGCCTACAATGAGCAGTTCTTC
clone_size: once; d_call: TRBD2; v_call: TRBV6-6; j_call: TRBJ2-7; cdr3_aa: CASSWGGGDEQYF; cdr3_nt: TGTGCCAGCAGTTGGGGTGGGGGGGACGAGCAGTACTTC
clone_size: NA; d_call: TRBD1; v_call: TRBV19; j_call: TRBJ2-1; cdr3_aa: CASSARDSPPGYQFF; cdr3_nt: TGTGCCAGTAGTGCCCGGGACAGTCCCCCGGGTTATCAGTTCTTC
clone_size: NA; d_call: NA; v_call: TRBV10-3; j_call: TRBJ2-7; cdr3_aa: CAINTSPGNEQYF; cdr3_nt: TGTGCCATCAACACTAGCCCCGGGAACGAGCAGTACTTC
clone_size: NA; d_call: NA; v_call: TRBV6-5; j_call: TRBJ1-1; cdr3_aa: CASSPGVEAFF; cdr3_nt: TGTGCCAGCAGCCCAGGAGTTGAAGCTTTCTTT
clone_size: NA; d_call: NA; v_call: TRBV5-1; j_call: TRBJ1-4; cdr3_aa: CASSLAGGEKLFF; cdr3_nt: TGCGCCAGCAGCTTGGCTGGCGGTGAAAAACTGTTTTTT
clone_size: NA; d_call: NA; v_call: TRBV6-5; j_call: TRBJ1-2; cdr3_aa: CASSPDSYGYTF; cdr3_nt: TGTGCCAGCAGCCCGGACAGCTATGGCTACACCTTC
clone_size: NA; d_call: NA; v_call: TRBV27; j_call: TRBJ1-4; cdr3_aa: CASSFAGASNEKLFF; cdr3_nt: TGTGCCAGCAGTTTCGCAGGGGCCAGTAATGAAAAACTGTTTTTT
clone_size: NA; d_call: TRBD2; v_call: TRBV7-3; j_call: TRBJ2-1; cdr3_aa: CASSQTSGVSNEQFF; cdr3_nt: TGTGCCAGCAGCCAAACTAGCGGGGTTTCGAATGAGCAGTTCTTC
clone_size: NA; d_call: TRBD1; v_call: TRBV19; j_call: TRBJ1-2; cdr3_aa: CASSADRAWNYGYTF; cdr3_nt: TGTGCCAGTAGTGCGGACAGGGCGTGGAACTATGGCTACACCTTC
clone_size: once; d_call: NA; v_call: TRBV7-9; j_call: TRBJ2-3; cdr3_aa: CASSQPQLGRDTQYF; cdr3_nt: TGTGCCAGCAGCCAACCACAGCTGGGGAGAGATACGCAGTATTTT
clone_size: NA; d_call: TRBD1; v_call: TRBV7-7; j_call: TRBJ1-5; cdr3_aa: CASSLATLDRPEGNRNQPQHF; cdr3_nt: TGTGCCAGCAGCTTAGCTACTTTGGACAGGCCCGAAGGGAATCGCAATCAGCCCCAGCATTTT
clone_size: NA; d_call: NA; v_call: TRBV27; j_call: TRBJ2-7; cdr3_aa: CASSFQTGSYEQYF; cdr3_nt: TGTGCCAGCAGTTTTCAGACAGGCTCCTACGAGCAGTACTTC
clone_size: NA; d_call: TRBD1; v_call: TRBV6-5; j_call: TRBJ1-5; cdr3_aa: CASTFTGGGQPQHF; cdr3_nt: TGTGCCAGCACCTTTACAGGGGGCGGTCAGCCCCAGCATTTT
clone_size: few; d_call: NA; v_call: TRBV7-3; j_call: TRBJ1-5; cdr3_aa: CASSPDRNQPQHF; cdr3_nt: TGTGCCAGCAGCCCGGACAGAAATCAGCCCCAGCATTTT
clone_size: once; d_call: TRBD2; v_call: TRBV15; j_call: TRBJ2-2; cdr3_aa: CATSKGLAGATTGELFF; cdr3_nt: TGTGCCACCAGCAAAGGACTAGCGGGAGCGACCACCGGGGAGCTGTTTTTT
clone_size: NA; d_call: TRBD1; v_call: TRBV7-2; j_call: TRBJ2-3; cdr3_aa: CASSVDREDTQYF; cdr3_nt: TGTGCCAGCAGCGTCGACAGGGAAGATACGCAGTATTTT
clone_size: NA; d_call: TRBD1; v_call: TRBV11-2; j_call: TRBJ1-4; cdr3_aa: CASRRQGASYEKLFF; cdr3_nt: TGTGCCAGCAGGAGACAGGGGGCCTCCTATGAAAAACTGTTTTTT
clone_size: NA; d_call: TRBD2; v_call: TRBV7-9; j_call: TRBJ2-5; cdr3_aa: CASSDGPGTSGQETQYF; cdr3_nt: TGTGCCAGCAGCGACGGCCCCGGGACTAGCGGACAAGAGACCCAGTACTTC
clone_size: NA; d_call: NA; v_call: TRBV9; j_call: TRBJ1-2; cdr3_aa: CASSVALYFDGGTDGYTF; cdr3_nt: TGTGCCAGCAGCGTAGCTCTATATTTCGACGGGGGTACGGATGGCTACACCTTC
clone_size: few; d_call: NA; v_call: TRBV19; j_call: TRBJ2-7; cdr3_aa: CASSIVGYEQYF; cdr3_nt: TGTGCCAGTAGTATCGTGGGGTACGAGCAGTACTTC
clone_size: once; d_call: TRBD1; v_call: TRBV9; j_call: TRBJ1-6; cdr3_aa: CASREGDSFYNSPLHF; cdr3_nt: TGTGCCAGCAGGGAAGGGGACAGTTTCTATAATTCACCCCTCCACTTT
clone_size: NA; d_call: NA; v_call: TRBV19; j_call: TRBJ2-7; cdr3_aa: CASSMGGLYEQYF; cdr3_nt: TGTGCCAGTTCCATGGGCGGGCTCTACGAGCAGTACTTC
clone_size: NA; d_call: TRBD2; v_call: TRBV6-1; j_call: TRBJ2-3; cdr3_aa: CASSELAGGADTQYF; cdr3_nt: TGTGCCAGCAGTGAACTAGCGGGAGGTGCCGATACGCAGTATTTT
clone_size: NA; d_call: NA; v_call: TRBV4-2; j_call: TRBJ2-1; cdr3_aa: CASSQERDAYNEQFF; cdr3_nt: TGTGCCAGCAGCCAAGAGCGTGACGCCTACAATGAGCAGTTCTTC
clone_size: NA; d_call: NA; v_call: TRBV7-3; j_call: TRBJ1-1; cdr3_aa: CASSLGGIANTEAFF; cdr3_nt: TGTGCCAGCAGCTTAGGGGGCATCGCGAACACTGAAGCTTTCTTT
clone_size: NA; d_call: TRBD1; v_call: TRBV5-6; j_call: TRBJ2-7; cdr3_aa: CASSLEGAVSEQYF; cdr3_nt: TGTGCCAGCAGCTTGGAGGGGGCAGTAAGTGAGCAGTACTTC
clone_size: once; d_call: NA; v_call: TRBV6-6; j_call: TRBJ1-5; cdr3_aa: CASSPTWGPNQPQHF; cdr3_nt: TGTGCCAGCAGTCCCACATGGGGGCCGAATCAGCCCCAGCATTTT
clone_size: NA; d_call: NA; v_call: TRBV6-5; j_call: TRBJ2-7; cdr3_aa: CASSRDPGHYEQYF; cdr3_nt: TGTGCCAGCAGTCGGGACCCCGGGCACTACGAGCAGTACTTC
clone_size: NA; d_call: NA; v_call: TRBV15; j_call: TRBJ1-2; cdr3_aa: CATSRGQTNYGYTF; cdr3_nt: TGTGCCACCAGCAGAGGGCAGACTAACTATGGCTACACCTTC
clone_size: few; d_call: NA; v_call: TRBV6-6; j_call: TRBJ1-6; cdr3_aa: CAIGVAYNSPLHF; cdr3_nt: TGTGCCATAGGGGTGGCCTATAATTCACCCCTCCACTTT
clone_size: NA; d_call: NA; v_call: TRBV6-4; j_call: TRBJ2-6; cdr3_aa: CASSEGPNSGANVLTF; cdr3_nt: TGTGCCAGCAGTGAGGGGCCCAACTCTGGGGCCAACGTCCTGACTTTC
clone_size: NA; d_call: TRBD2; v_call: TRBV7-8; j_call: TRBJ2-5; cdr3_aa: CASSLARTSGVEETQYF; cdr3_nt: TGTGCCAGCAGCTTAGCCAGGACTAGCGGGGTCGAAGAGACCCAGTACTTC
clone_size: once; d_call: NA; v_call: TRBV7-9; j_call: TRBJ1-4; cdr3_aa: CASSLGGSAEKLFF; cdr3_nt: TGTGCCAGCAGCTTAGGGGGGAGCGCGGAAAAACTGTTTTTT
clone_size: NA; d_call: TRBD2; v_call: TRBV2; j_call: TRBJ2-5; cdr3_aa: CASSTTSGRGETQYF; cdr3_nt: TGTGCCAGCAGTACCACTAGCGGGAGAGGGGAGACCCAGTACTTC
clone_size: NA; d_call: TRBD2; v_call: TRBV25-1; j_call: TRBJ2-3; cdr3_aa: CASSEFGLAGPPDTQYF; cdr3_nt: TGTGCCAGCAGTGAATTCGGTCTAGCGGGCCCTCCCGATACGCAGTATTTT
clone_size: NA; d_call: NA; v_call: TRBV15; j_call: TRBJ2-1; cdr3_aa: CATSRDSTLGIYNEQFF; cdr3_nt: TGTGCCACCAGCAGAGATTCCACCCTGGGGATATACAATGAGCAGTTCTTC
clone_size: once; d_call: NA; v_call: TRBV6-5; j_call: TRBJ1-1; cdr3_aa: CAAASDRNTEAFF; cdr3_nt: TGTGCCGCAGCAAGCGACAGGAACACTGAAGCTTTCTTT
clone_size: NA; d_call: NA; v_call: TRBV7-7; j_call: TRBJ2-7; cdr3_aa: CASSRGTSYEQYF; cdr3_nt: TGTGCCAGCAGCCGAGGGACATCCTACGAGCAGTACTTC
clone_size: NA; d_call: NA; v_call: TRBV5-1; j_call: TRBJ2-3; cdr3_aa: CASSLVGSSDTQYF; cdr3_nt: TGCGCCAGCAGCTTGGTAGGCAGCTCAGATACGCAGTATTTT
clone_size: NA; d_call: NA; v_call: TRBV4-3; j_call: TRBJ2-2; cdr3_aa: CASSQGSSGTGELFF; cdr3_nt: TGCGCCAGCAGCCAAGGCTCCTCAGGCACCGGGGAGCTGTTTTTT
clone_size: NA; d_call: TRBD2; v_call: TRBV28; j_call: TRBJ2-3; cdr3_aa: CASRLDPLAGADTQYF; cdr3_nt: TGTGCCAGCAGACTCGACCCGCTAGCGGGAGCAGATACGCAGTATTTT
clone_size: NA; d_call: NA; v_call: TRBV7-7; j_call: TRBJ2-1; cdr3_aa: CASSQTGSSYNEQFF; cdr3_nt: TGTGCCAGCAGCCAGACCGGGAGCTCCTACAATGAGCAGTTCTTC
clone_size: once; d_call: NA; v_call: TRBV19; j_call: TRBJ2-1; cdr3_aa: CASSPRGARYNEQFF; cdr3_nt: TGTGCCAGTAGTCCTCGCGGCGCGAGGTACAATGAGCAGTTCTTC
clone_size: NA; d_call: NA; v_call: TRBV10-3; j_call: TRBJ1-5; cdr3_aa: CAISEAGSNQPQHF; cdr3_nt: TGTGCCATCAGTGAGGCAGGGAGCAATCAGCCCCAGCATTTT